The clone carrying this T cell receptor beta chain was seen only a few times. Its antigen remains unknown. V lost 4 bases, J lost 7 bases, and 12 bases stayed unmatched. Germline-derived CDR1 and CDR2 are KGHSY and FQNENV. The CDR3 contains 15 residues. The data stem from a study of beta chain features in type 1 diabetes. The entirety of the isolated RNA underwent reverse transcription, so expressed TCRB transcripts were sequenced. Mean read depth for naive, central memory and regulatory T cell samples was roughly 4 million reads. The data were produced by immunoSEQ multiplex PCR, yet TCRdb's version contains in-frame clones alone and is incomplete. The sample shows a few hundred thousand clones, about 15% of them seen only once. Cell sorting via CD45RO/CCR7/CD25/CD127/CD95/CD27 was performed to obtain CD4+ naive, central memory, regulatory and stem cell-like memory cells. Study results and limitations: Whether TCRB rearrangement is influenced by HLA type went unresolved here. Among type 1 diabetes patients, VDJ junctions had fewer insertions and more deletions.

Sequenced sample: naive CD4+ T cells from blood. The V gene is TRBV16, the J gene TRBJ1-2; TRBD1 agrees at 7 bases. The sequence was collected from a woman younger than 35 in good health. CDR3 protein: CASSPPTGRLGGYTF. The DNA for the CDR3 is TGTGCCAGCAGCCCCCCGACAGGGAGATTAGGTGGCTACACCTTC.